The clone carrying this T cell receptor (beta chain) was picked up one time. Its antigen is currently unknown. CDR3 length equals 18 residues. Trimming at V came to 0 bases and at J to 4 bases, leaving 14 bases not matched to a gene. The germline V gene has CDR1 LNHNV and CDR2 YYDKDF (reference sequence). The data originate from a study of cytomegalovirus exposure and HLA in healthy donors. Study-wide results and caveats: Sequences of the TCR beta chain were said to predict the HLA-A and HLA-B alleles of most subjects accurately.

The study ran its PCR with 60 Vbeta and 13 Jbeta primers. Profiled with immunoSEQ multiplex PCR; TCRdb holds only in-frame clones, not every one. The sample lists 100,000 or so clones; less than 65% were seen once. V is TRBV15 and J is TRBJ2-5, with TRBD2 matching over 7 bases. This clonotype originated in a woman aged 30 to 39 in good health and CMV-seronegative. Sequenced material: PBMCs. CDR3 sequence reads: CATSRDRSSGALRETQYF. The CDR3 nucleotides are TGTGCCACCAGCAGAGATAGGTCGAGCGGGGCACTACGAGAGACCCAGTACTTC. Full variable domain (missing parts from reference TRBV15 and TRBJ2-5): DAMVIQNPRYQVTQFGKPVTLSCSQTLNHNVMYWYQQKSSQAPKLLFHYYDKDFNNEADTPDNFQSRRPNTSFCFLDIRSPGLGDTAMYLCATSRDRSSGALRETQYFGPGTRLLVL.